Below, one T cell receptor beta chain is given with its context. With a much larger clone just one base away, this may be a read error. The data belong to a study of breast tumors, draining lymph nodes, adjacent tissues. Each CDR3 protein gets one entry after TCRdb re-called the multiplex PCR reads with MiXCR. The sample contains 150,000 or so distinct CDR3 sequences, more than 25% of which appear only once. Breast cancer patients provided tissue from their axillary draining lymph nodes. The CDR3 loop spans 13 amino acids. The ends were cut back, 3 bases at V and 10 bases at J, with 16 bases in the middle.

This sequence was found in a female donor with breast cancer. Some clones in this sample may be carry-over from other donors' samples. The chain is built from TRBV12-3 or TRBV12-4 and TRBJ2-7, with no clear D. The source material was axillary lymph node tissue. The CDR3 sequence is CASSFSAAGDQYF. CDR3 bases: TGTGCCAGCAGTTTCTCCGCAGCCGGCGACCAGTACTTC.